Listed below are T cell receptor beta chains from one sample, sequenced in a study of shared clonotypes between healthy human individuals. Using immunoSEQ multiplex PCR, the repertoire was profiled, and TCRdb retains in-frame clones only, with some absent. The repertoire holds some 2,100,000 clones, with approximately 94% as singletons. The sample was naive CD4+ T cells sorted from blood. Receptors originate from a man younger than 35 in good health. Each CDR3 is given with its conserved first and last residue. Fields, in order: D gene, clone size, V gene, J gene, CDR3 DNA, CDR3 protein. A D gene is named only where the DNA matches it firmly. Part of the rows lack a size; the others show once, few, many or a class for expanded clones.

>TRBD2|.|TRBV27|TRBJ2-1
TGTGCCAGCGGACTAGTCGGCAATGAGCAGTTCTTC
CASGLVGNEQFF
>TRBD2|.|TRBV6-6|TRBJ2-7
TGTGCCAGCAGTTACTTGACTAGCGGTAGTTACGAGCAGTACTTC
CASSYLTSGSYEQYF
>.|.|TRBV5-1|TRBJ1-1
TGCGCCAGCAGCTTGGCGGATTATTTGAACACTGAAGCTTTCTTT
CASSLADYLNTEAFF
>.|.|TRBV6-5|TRBJ2-7
TGTGCCAGCAGTTCCATGAGTGCCGGGCTCAACGAGCAGTACTTC
CASSSMSAGLNEQYF
>TRBD2|.|TRBV18|TRBJ2-2
TGTGCCAGCTCACTAACTAGCGGTCGGGACACCGGGGAGCTGTTTTTT
CASSLTSGRDTGELFF
>.|once|TRBV9|TRBJ1-6
TGTGCCAGCAGCAAAGATGTGGCGAATAATTCACCCCTCCACTTT
CASSKDVANNSPLHF
>.|.|TRBV30|TRBJ1-1
TGTGCCTGGAGTGAAGCTTTGGGCAGGGGGAACACTGAAGCTTTCTTT
CAWSEALGRGNTEAFF
>TRBD2|.|TRBV5-6|TRBJ2-3
TGTGCCAGCAGCTTGAGACTAGCGGGAGTTAGCCCGTTGACAGATACGCAGTATTTT
CASSLRLAGVSPLTDTQYF
>TRBD2|.|TRBV18|TRBJ2-2
TGTGCCAGCTCGTCGACTAGCGGGAGAACCGGGGAGCTGTTTTTT
CASSSTSGRTGELFF
>.|.|TRBV4-1|TRBJ2-7
TGCGCCAGCAGCCAAAGCGTCTCGCTGAGCTCCTACGAGCAGTACTTC
CASSQSVSLSSYEQYF
>.|.|TRBV21-1|TRBJ1-1
TGTGCCAGACAGAGGAACACTGAAGCTTTCTTT
CARQRNTEAFF
>TRBD2|.|TRBV7-2|TRBJ2-7
TGTGCCAGCAGCACCGGGACTAGCGGGAGGTACGAGCAGTACTTC
CASSTGTSGRYEQYF
>.|once|TRBV19|TRBJ2-7
TGTGCCAGTAGTATGACTGGACAGTCCTACGAGCAGTACTTC
CASSMTGQSYEQYF
>TRBD1|.|TRBV28|TRBJ2-7
TGTGCCAGCAAGATACAGGGGGTCTACGAGCAGTACTTC
CASKIQGVYEQYF
>.|few|TRBV2|TRBJ1-5
TGTGCCAGCAGTGATCCGTTCCAGGGGAATCAGCCCCAGCATTTT
CASSDPFQGNQPQHF
>.|.|TRBV9|TRBJ2-3
TGTGCCAGCAGCGTAGAGTCACCAGATACGCAGTATTTT
CASSVESPDTQYF
>.|.|TRBV27|TRBJ1-6
TGTGCCAGCAGTTTATCGTCGGTTCGGGATTCACCCCTCCACTTT
CASSLSSVRDSPLHF
>.|.|TRBV2|TRBJ1-5
TGTGCCAGCAGTGAGGGTCTTCGCCGTAGACGGACGGATAATCAGCCCCAGCATTTT
CASSEGLRRRRTDNQPQHF
>.|.|TRBV6-5|TRBJ2-1
TGTGCCAGCAGGCTCGGGACTCTCAATGAGCAGTTCTTC
CASRLGTLNEQFF
>.|.|TRBV13|TRBJ2-7
TGTGCCAGCAGCTTAGGGAGGTATTACGAGCAGTACTTC
CASSLGRYYEQYF
>.|few|TRBV6-1|TRBJ2-7
TGTGCCAGCAGTGCCAACTACGAGCAGTACTTC
CASSANYEQYF
>.|.|TRBV18|TRBJ2-7
TGTGCCAGCTCACCAGGACAAGTCTACGAGCAGTACTTC
CASSPGQVYEQYF
>.|.|TRBV10-2|TRBJ2-7
TGCGCCAGCAGTATGCGGAGCTACGAGCAGTACTTC
CASSMRSYEQYF
>.|.|TRBV10-3|TRBJ2-7
TGTGCCATCAGTGAGTCGAAGGACGGAGGCTCCTACGAGCAGTACTTC
CAISESKDGGSYEQYF
>.|.|TRBV7-2|TRBJ2-7
TGTGCCAGCAGCTTAGCCCCACAAGCCTCCTACGAGCAGTACTTC
CASSLAPQASYEQYF
>.|.|TRBV14|TRBJ2-3
TGTGCCAGCAGCCTATTCTCTCCAGATACGCAGTATTTT
CASSLFSPDTQYF
>TRBD2|.|TRBV7-9|TRBJ2-3
TGTGCCAGCAGTTCGGGACTAGCGTTAGATACGCAGTATTTT
CASSSGLALDTQYF
>TRBD1|.|TRBV7-3|TRBJ2-1
TGTGCCAGCAGCTTAACAGGTTTAAAGGGACAGGGGATTTCCTACAATGAGCAGTTCTTC
CASSLTGLKGQGISYNEQFF
>.|.|TRBV10-3|TRBJ2-3
TGTGCCACCACCTCGCAAGGGCGTTACTCAGATACGCAGTATTTT
CATTSQGRYSDTQYF
>.|.|TRBV14|TRBJ1-3
TGTGCCAGCAGCCAAGCCGGGGGGCTAGTTGGAAACACCATATATTTT
CASSQAGGLVGNTIYF
>TRBD2|.|TRBV10-3|TRBJ2-1
TGTGCCATCAGTGCTTTGTCTAGCGGGAGGGCCAATGAGCAGTTCTTC
CAISALSSGRANEQFF
>TRBD1|.|TRBV5-4|TRBJ2-7
TGTGCCAGCAGCCAAGGACAGGGCGGGTACGAGCAGTACTTC
CASSQGQGGYEQYF
>.|.|TRBV7-8|TRBJ2-7
TGTGCCAGCAGCCCTCCAGATGATGCCTACGAGCAGTACTTC
CASSPPDDAYEQYF
>.|.|TRBV30|TRBJ2-7
TGTGTCCACGGACTTTGGGGGGACGAGCAGTACTTC
CVHGLWGDEQYF
>.|.|TRBV10-1|TRBJ2-2
TGCGCCAGCAGTGAACGGGACACCGGGGAGCTGTTTTTT
CASSERDTGELFF
>.|once|TRBV5-1|TRBJ2-5
TGCGCCAGCAGCCTCGGGGGACAAGTCGAAGAGACCCAGTACTTC
CASSLGGQVEETQYF
>TRBD1|.|TRBV6-1|TRBJ2-7
TGTGCCAGCAGGGGCCCCGGGACAGGCCTCTACGAGCAGTACTTC
CASRGPGTGLYEQYF
>.|.|TRBV19|TRBJ1-3
TGTGCCAGTAGTATGGGACAAATCTCTGGAAACACCATATATTTT
CASSMGQISGNTIYF